This entry lists 14 T cell receptor beta chains sequenced from one sample in a study of a mutant IDH1 vaccine in newly diagnosed glioma. Produced via immunoSEQ multiplex PCR; TCRdb's table is partial and in-frame only. There are about 92,000 clones in the sample; roughly 75% occur only once, and over 6.5% lies in the top ten. Time point given: baseline, week 1 (first vaccination visit). As to treatment: pre-vaccination baseline after standard-of-care therapy. The input for sequencing was PBMCs, taken from a glioma patient treated with radiotherapy, temozolomide or both. The receptors here all came from a man aged 40-49 years with glioma.

By frequency in the sample, this clone is large. The chain recombines TRBV5-1 with TRBJ1-1, with TRBD1 as a possible D gene (6 bases). Germline lookup yields CDR1 SGHRS and CDR2 YFSETQ. V gave up 6 bases and J gave up 1 base, with 16 bases separating them. This CDR3 has 15 residues. The CDR3 protein is CASTPGRGRNTEAFF. In DNA, the CDR3 is TGCGCCAGCACCCCCGGCAGGGGACGGAACACTGAAGCTTTCTTT. The full variable domain, completed using reference TRBV5-1 and TRBJ1-1, is KAGVTQTPRYLIKTRGQQVTLSCSPISGHRSVSWYQQTPGQGLQFLFEYFSETQRNKGNFPGRFSGRQFSNSRSEMNVSTLELGDSALYLCASTPGRGRNTEAFFGQGTRLTVV.

The V gene is TRBV5-1, the J gene TRBJ1-2; 8 bases are shared with TRBD1. The germline CDR1 and CDR2 sequences are SGHRS and YFSETQ. The ends lost 0 bases at V and 8 bases at J; junction bases unmatched: 18. The CDR3 has 18 residues. The CDR3 loop reads CASSLEAWTGRSGRGYTF. The CDR3 nucleotides are TGCGCCAGCAGCTTGGAAGCTTGGACAGGGAGGAGTGGTAGGGGCTACACCTTC.

The sample holds one count of this clone. This chain joins TRBV5-8 and TRBJ1-4; D might be TRBD1 (5 bases). CDR1 is SGHTS, CDR2 YDEGEE, per germline. The CDR3 is made up of 13 amino acids. V was shortened by 3 bases and J by 12 bases, with 15 bases between the two germline ends. CDR3: CASSSLWGEELFF. The CDR3 DNA sequence: TGTGCCAGCAGCTCACTTTGGGGGGAGGAACTGTTTTTT.

The chain links TRBV28 to TRBJ1-2; D gene unclear. Germline CDR1 and CDR2: MDHEN and SYDVKM. The CDR3 extends over 13 amino acids. The V end was cut by 1 base, the J end by 5 bases, with 8 bases between. In nucleotides, the CDR3 is TGTGCCAGCAGTTTATACGAAGGGTATGGCTACACCTTC. Translating gives CASSLYEGYGYTF.

The chain carries TRBV4-3 and TRBJ2-1; 10 positions agree with TRBD2. V lost 2 bases to trimming and J lost 3 bases; unmatched junction nucleotides: 1. The CDR3 sequence is 15 residues long. Germline values: CDR1 LGHNA, CDR2 YSLEER. The CDR3 sequence is CASSQLAGDYNEQFF. CDR3 sequence (DNA): TGCGCCAGCAGCCAACTAGCGGGGGACTACAATGAGCAGTTCTTC.

This clone has only a few counts. The chain has TRBV29-1 and TRBJ1-1; D unclear. Trimming cost V 5 bases and J 3 bases, with 13 bases left between them. The CDR3 is 13 residues long. The germline V gene encodes CDR1 SQVTM and CDR2 ANQGSEA. This CDR3 reads CSVLSGFDTEAFF. Here the CDR3 DNA reads TGCAGCGTTCTATCGGGGTTTGACACTGAAGCTTTCTTT.

This clone was seen just once. The chain joins TRBV11-3 to TRBJ2-7; 7 nucleotides agree with TRBD2. CDR1 is SGHNT, CDR2 YENEEA, per germline. The CDR3 extends over 17 amino acids. The trim removed 5 bases at V and 3 bases at J, leaving 16 bases unmatched. In DNA, the CDR3 is TGTGCCAGCAGCCATCCTGCGGGGCTAGCGGCATTCTACGAGCAGTACTTC. Residues: CASSHPAGLAAFYEQYF.

The rearrangement joins TRBV6-1 to TRBJ1-2, with a tentative D call TRBD1 (5 bases). The CDR3 covers 14 residues. V lost 3 bases, J lost 3 bases, and 11 bases lay in between. From germline, CDR1 is MNHNS and CDR2 SASEGT. The CDR3 region is CASSEGKGHYGYTF. The CDR3, as DNA: TGTGCCAGCAGTGAGGGTAAGGGGCACTATGGCTACACCTTC.

This clone was seen ten or more times. The rearrangement uses TRBV28 and TRBJ1-6; 8 nucleotides match TRBD1. Germline CDR1 is MDHEN and CDR2 is SYDVKM. Trimming removed 5 bases from V and 8 bases from J; junction bases left unmatched: 8. The CDR3 runs to 15 residues. The CDR3 reads CASSPGQGVDSPLHF. CDR3 nucleotides: TGTGCCAGCAGTCCCGGACAGGGCGTAGATTCACCCCTCCACTTT.

This clone was seen only once. The V call is TRBV5-5, the J call TRBJ2-3; the D gene could be TRBD1 or TRBD2 (5 bases each). CDR3 length: 13 amino acids. In germline, CDR1 is SGHKS, CDR2 YYEKEE (reference sequence). Trimming left V 4 bases short and J 11 bases short, with 17 bases between. CDR3 bases: TGTGCCAGCAGCCCCGGGGACCAGACGGGGCAGTATTTT. Translation: CASSPGDQTGQYF.

Comments on this clone: One junction end does not reproduce the germline sequence, and a read error may be involved. The rearrangement joins TRBV7-7 to TRBJ2-1, with 9 bases aligning to TRBD2. Per the germline V gene, CDR1 is SSHAT and CDR2 is FNYEAQ (reference sequence). CDR3 size: 15 residues. The CDR3 coding sequence is TGTGCTAGCAGTCCGAGCGGGGGGCCAGGGAATGAGCAGTTCTTC. Translated, it gives CASSPSGGPGNEQFF.

The chain uses TRBV28 and TRBJ1-4; TRBD1 matches at 8 bases. Germline CDR1 reads MDHEN; CDR2 reads SYDVKM. J was trimmed by 6 bases and V by 5 bases; bases with no gene match: 2. This CDR3 region has 13 residues. CDR3 loop: CASSPTGDEKLFF. CDR3 sequence (DNA): TGTGCCAGCAGTCCGACAGGGGATGAAAAACTGTTTTTT.

The rearrangement links TRBV11-3 to TRBJ2-2, with TRBD1 identical over 7 bases. There are 17 residues in the CDR3. Germline CDR1 SGHNT, CDR2 YENEEA. Trimming at V came to 4 bases and at J to 4 bases, leaving 12 bases not matched to a gene. Here the CDR3 reads CASSSPSRGRSTGELFF. The CDR3 nucleotides are TGTGCCAGCAGCTCACCCTCGAGGGGGCGAAGCACCGGGGAGCTGTTTTTT.

V gene TRBV19 combines with J gene TRBJ2-4; 7 bases align to TRBD2. Trimming at V came to 11 bases and at J to 5 bases, leaving 9 bases not matched to a gene. The germline gives CDR1 LNHDA, CDR2 SQIVND (reference sequence). The length of the CDR3 is 13 residues. The CDR3 nucleotides read TGTGCCGCGTCGGGGGGAGGCCAAAACATTCAGTACTTC. Its protein is CAASGGGQNIQYF.